This T cell receptor (beta chain) comes out of a study of technical replicates of blood from a handful of donors. Using immunoSEQ multiplex PCR, the repertoire was profiled, and TCRdb retains in-frame clones only, with some absent. The sample has more than 65,000 clones, roughly 77% seen once. The CDR3 is made up of 14 amino acids. The germline CDR1 and CDR2 sequences are SGHDT and YYEEEE. Germline trimming cut 1 base from V and 8 bases from J; bases unmatched to any gene: 3. This TCR came from a human donor in good health. Some clones in this sample may be carry-over from other donors' samples. Sequencing input: PBMCs. V is TRBV5-6 and J is TRBJ2-1; TRBD2 aligns across 10 bases. Written as DNA, the CDR3 is TGTGCCAGCAGCTTGACTAGCGGGATTGATGAGCAGTTCTTC. It yields the protein CASSLTSGIDEQFF.